Detailed here is one T cell receptor (beta chain). This specimen comes from a study of follicular helper T cells after annual influenza vaccination. At the level of the study: For some subjects, blood spans the 2013-2014, 2014-2015 and 2015-2016 annual vaccinations.

Time point of the sample: 2015-2016 season, 7 days after influenza vaccination. Before and after seasonal inactivated influenza vaccination, adults gave blood for sorting CD4 subsets for sequencing. The J segment lost 13 bases and the V segment lost 2 bases, leaving 14 bases of the junction unmatched. The CDR3 runs 16 residues. The germline V gene encodes CDR1 MDHEN and CDR2 SYDVKM. Assay used: immunoSEQ multiplex PCR; TCRdb lists only in-frame clones, some missing. The sample has roughly 9,800 clones; roughly 80% are singletons. The source material was CXCR5+ CD38- circulating T follicular helper cells from blood, sampled 7 days after influenza vaccination. Subset here: circulating Tfh, non-naive CD4+CXCR5+PD-1+ (ICOS+CD38+ or ICOS-CD38-). This sequence was found in an adult who received the influenza vaccine. The chain links TRBV28 to TRBJ1-4; 9 positions agree with TRBD1. CDR3 amino acids: CASSLQPGQGNRGLFF. CDR3 coding DNA: TGTGCCAGCAGTTTACAACCGGGACAGGGAAACCGGGGACTGTTTTTT.